This entry lists 3 T cell receptor beta chains sequenced from one sample in a study of cytotoxic CD8 clonotypes in ibrutinib-treated CLL. Sequenced by immunoSEQ multiplex PCR; TCRdb stores in-frame clones only, minus some. The sample has some 61,000 clones; roughly 72% are singletons. Specimen: PBMCs, collected after 12 months of ibrutinib treatment. These receptors came from a human donor with chronic lymphocytic leukemia.

This clone showed up just a few times. The J gene is TRBJ1-5, the V gene TRBV2, with TRBD1 as a possible D gene (6 bases). Trimming removed 4 bases at V and 3 bases at J, with 7 bases between. Germline-derived CDR1 and CDR2 are SNHLY and FYNNEI. This CDR3 is built from 13 residues. DNA of the CDR3: TGTGCCAGCAGTGGGGGGGCCAATCAGCCCCAGCATTTT. Translation gives CASSGGANQPQHF.

This clone was counted only a few times. This chain uses TRBV18 with TRBJ1-1; the match to TRBD1 covers 8 bases. After removal of 3 bases from V and 7 bases from J, the junction contained 7 bases not matched to a gene. This CDR3 has 14 amino acids. CDR1 and CDR2 from the germline V gene are KGHSH and LQKENI. DNA of the CDR3: TGTGCCAGCTCACCGACACAGGGGGAGGGTGAAGCTTTCTTT. Amino acid sequence: CASSPTQGEGEAFF. The whole variable domain, filled in from reference TRBV18 and TRBJ1-1, reads NAGVMQNPRHLVRRRGQEARLRCSPMKGHSHVYWYRQLPEEGLKFMVYLQKENIIDESGMPKERFSAEFPKEGPSILRIQQVVRGDSAAYFCASSPTQGEGEAFFGQGTRLTVV.

The chain uses TRBV14 and TRBJ1-1, with D unresolved. The CDR3 consists of 15 residues. Germline CDR1 and CDR2: SGHDN and FVKESK. V was trimmed by 5 bases and J by 6 bases, leaving 19 bases between them. In DNA, the CDR3 is TGTGCCAGCAGCGCCCCCGGGGTTGTTTGGGCTGAAGCTTTCTTT. Its protein is CASSAPGVVWAEAFF.